Below are 22 T cell receptor beta chains sequenced from a single sample in a study of T cells in Graves' hyperthyroidism and ophthalmopathy. Amplified TCR beta CDR3 regions derived from RNA transcripts. The HTBI primer set served for first-round RT-PCR of the TCR CDR3. TCRdb recomputed calls from the multiplex PCR reads with MiXCR, one row per CDR3 protein. The table has 300,000 to 450,000 distinct CDR3 sequences, approximately 18% seen once; the top ten hold over 35%. The specimen was blood. The receptor source for this set is a man in his late teens or twenties with Graves' ophthalmopathy.

Written as DNA, the CDR3 is TGTGCCAGCAGCTTGTCCCCGGACAGGGGATTTTACGAGCAGTACTTC. Protein: CASSLSPDRGFYEQYF. J is TRBJ2-7 and V is TRBV5-4, with TRBD1 matching 9 bases. V lost 1 base to trimming and J lost 4 bases; unmatched junction nucleotides: 9. Germline V lookup: CDR1 SGHNT, CDR2 YYREEE (reference sequence). This CDR3 comprises 16 residues.

This clonotype was counted many times. The V gene is TRBV5-1, the J gene TRBJ1-5; a weak D match, TRBD1 (6 bases). The CDR3 sequence is 17 residues long. V was pared by 4 bases and J by 2 bases, with 19 bases between. Germline-derived CDR1 and CDR2 are SGHRS and YFSETQ. The CDR3 sequence is CASSVDSPALGNQPQHF. The CDR3 DNA sequence: TGCGCCAGCAGCGTGGACAGTCCCGCTTTGGGCAATCAGCCCCAGCATTTT. Combining the CDR3 with reference TRBV5-1 and TRBJ1-5 gives the whole variable domain KAGVTQTPRYLIKTRGQQVTLSCSPISGHRSVSWYQQTPGQGLQFLFEYFSETQRNKGNFPGRFSGRQFSNSRSEMNVSTLELGDSALYLCASSVDSPALGNQPQHFGDGTRLSIL.

Many counts were recorded for this clonotype. This rearrangement joins TRBV6-1 to TRBJ1-2, with 7 bases identical to TRBD1. Germline values: CDR1 MNHNS, CDR2 SASEGT. V dropped 3 bases and J dropped 8; count of bases not matched to a gene: 3. This CDR3 is built from 12 residues. The CDR3 nucleotides read TGTGCCAGCAGTGAGGGACAGCTCGGCTACACCTTC. Its protein is CASSEGQLGYTF.

The sample holds a few counts of this clonotype. The V call is TRBV10-3, the J call TRBJ1-6; no clear D. Germline V lookup: CDR1 ENHRY, CDR2 SYGVKD. Trimming took off 0 bases at V and 10 bases at J, with 10 bases between the two ends. This CDR3 has 14 amino acids. The CDR3 here is CAISESPEESPLHF. The DNA for the CDR3 is TGTGCCATCAGTGAGTCTCCCGAGGAATCACCCCTCCACTTT.

This clonotype appeared a few times. This chain uses TRBV19 with TRBJ2-2; tentative D call: TRBD2 (6 bases). V was shortened by 9 bases and J by 0 bases, with 14 bases between the two germline ends. The CDR3 consists of 15 residues. Germline CDR1 and CDR2: LNHDA and SQIVND (reference sequence). The CDR3 spells CASRGGIANTGELFF. As DNA, the CDR3 is TGTGCCAGCCGAGGAGGGATCGCGAACACCGGGGAGCTGTTTTTT.

This clonotype has at least ten counts. The chain couples TRBV9 to TRBJ2-3, with TRBD1 identical over 10 bases. The V gene end was trimmed by 4 bases and the J gene end by 2 bases; junction bases not matched to a gene: 4. The CDR3 totals 15 residues. The germline V gene has CDR1 SGDLS and CDR2 YYNGEE. The CDR3 loop is CASSPRQGATDTQYF. For the CDR3, the DNA is TGTGCCAGCAGCCCAAGACAGGGGGCCACAGATACGCAGTATTTT.

This clonotype came up a few times. The rearrangement joins TRBV11-2 to TRBJ1-2, with D unclear. Germline CDR1 is SGHAT and CDR2 is FQNNGV. V was trimmed by 0 bases and J by 1 base, leaving 6 bases between them. The CDR3 totals 14 residues. CDR3 loop: CASSLEPSNYGYTF. Here the CDR3 DNA reads TGTGCCAGCAGCTTAGAGCCCAGTAACTATGGCTACACCTTC.

This clonotype was counted ten times or more. This sequence joins TRBV6-1 and TRBJ2-2, with D unresolved. The V end lost 5 bases, the J end lost 5 bases, and 12 bases lay between the germline ends. The germline V gene encodes CDR1 MNHNS and CDR2 SASEGT. The CDR3 consists of 14 residues. This chain's CDR3 is CASSYDPITGELFF. For the CDR3, the DNA is TGTGCCAGCAGTTACGACCCCATTACCGGGGAGCTGTTTTTT.

CDR3 amino acids: CASSYWDTTYEQYF. The CDR3 coding sequence is TGTGCCAGCAGTTACTGGGACACCACCTACGAGCAGTACTTC. V and J are TRBV6-6 and TRBJ2-7; the D gene is possibly TRBD1 (6 bases). The germline V gene encodes CDR1 MNHNY and CDR2 SVGAGI (reference sequence). The CDR3 spans 14 residues. Trimming took 1 base from V and 2 from J, leaving 9 bases between them.

V is TRBV20-1 and J is TRBJ2-3, with 14 bases identical to TRBD2. The length of the CDR3 is 15 residues. Per the germline V gene, CDR1 is DFQATT and CDR2 is SNEGSKA (reference sequence). Unmatched junction bases numbered 1, after V lost 3 bases and J lost 2 bases. The CDR3 loop is CSARTSGRATDTQYF. For the CDR3, the DNA is TGCAGTGCTAGGACTAGCGGGAGGGCCACAGATACGCAGTATTTT.

Concerning this clonotype: Germline and junction disagree at one end, which may indicate a read error. This chain links TRBV20-1 with TRBJ2-7; D may correspond to TRBD1 or TRBD2 (5 bases each). This CDR3 is built from 14 residues. Germline CDR1 DFQATT, CDR2 SNEGSKA (reference sequence). CDR3 DNA: TGCAGTGCTAGGGGGAGAACAGGAATCTACGAGCGGTACTTC. Translated: CSARGRTGIYERYF.

Of note for this clonotype: A much larger clonotype is one base distant, so this may be a read error. The chain employs TRBV6-2 or TRBV6-3 and TRBJ2-7; tentatively, D is TRBD2 (6 bases). The CDR3 runs to 13 residues. Per germline, CDR1 MNHEY and CDR2 SVGEGT. CDR3 in amino acids: CASRGDFHYERYF. In DNA, the CDR3 is TGTGCCAGCAGGGGGGACTTCCACTACGAGCGGTACTTC.

The J gene is TRBJ2-7, the V gene TRBV27; 9 positions match TRBD2. With 7 bases clipped from V and 0 bases from J, the junction kept 4 bases outside the gene matches. The CDR3 is 14 residues long. Looked up from germline, CDR1 is MNHEY and CDR2 is SMNVEV (reference sequence). The CDR3 nucleotides read TGTGCCAGCAAACAGCGGGAGGCCTCCTACGAGCAGTACTTC. It encodes CASKQREASYEQYF.

This clonotype was recorded a few times. CDR3 bases: TGTGCCAGCAGCGTTGGCGTGGACAATGAGCAGTTCTTC. It translates to CASSVGVDNEQFF. The V and J genes are TRBV9 and TRBJ2-1; D remains ambiguous. Trimming took 2 bases from V and 5 from J, leaving 8 bases between them. This CDR3 has 13 residues. The germline CDR1 and CDR2 sequences are SGDLS and YYNGEE.

The CDR3 DNA reads as TGTGCCAGCAGCGCCCACCGGGACAGGGCACAGGAGCAGTACTTC. This encodes CASSAHRDRAQEQYF. The genes are TRBV2 and TRBJ2-7; 9 nucleotides align to TRBD1. Germline loops: CDR1 SNHLY, CDR2 FYNNEI. The CDR3 has 15 residues. Unmatched junction bases numbered 13, after V lost 6 bases and J lost 7 bases.

In this sample, this clonotype turned up many times. V usage is TRBV3-1 and J usage is TRBJ1-6, with no clear D. Trimming left V 1 base short and J 8 bases short, with 12 bases between. The CDR3 extends over 15 amino acids. Germline CDR1 and CDR2: LGHDT and YNNKEL (reference sequence). The CDR3: CASSQGSLGDSPLHF. The CDR3 bases are TGTGCCAGCAGCCAAGGTTCCCTAGGCGATTCACCCCTCCACTTT.

This clonotype was recorded at least ten times. The J gene is TRBJ2-2, the V gene TRBV11-2; TRBD2 agrees at 10 bases. The germline gives CDR1 SGHAT, CDR2 FQNNGV. This CDR3 is built from 16 residues. With V trimmed by 5 bases and J by 4 bases, 7 bases remained unmatched. CDR3 DNA sequence: TGTGCCAGCAGCCCCACCGGGACTAGCGTCACCGGGGAGCTGTTTTTT. Residues: CASSPTGTSVTGELFF.

V usage is TRBV4-1 and J usage is TRBJ1-2; TRBD1 matches at 8 bases. With V trimmed by 2 bases and J by 4 bases, 6 bases remained unmatched. The CDR3 covers 15 residues. Looked up from germline, CDR1 is MGHRA and CDR2 is YSYEKL. The CDR3 DNA reads as TGCGCCAGCAGCCAACTGCGACAGGGGAGCTATGGCTACACCTTC. It is translated as CASSQLRQGSYGYTF.

CDR3 in amino acids: CTLPGGVAGLQETQYF. The CDR3 coding sequence is TGCACCTTGCCGGGGGGGGTAGCGGGACTCCAAGAGACCCAGTACTTC. The chain has TRBV20-1 and TRBJ2-5; 8 bases agree with TRBD2. CDR1 and CDR2 from the germline V gene are DFQATT and SNEGSKA (reference sequence). The CDR3 is 16 amino acids.

The gene calls are TRBV19 and TRBJ2-3; D gene unclear. The V end lost 7 bases, the J end lost 0 bases, and 8 bases lay between the germline ends. Germline V gene data show CDR1 as LNHDA and CDR2 as SQIVND (reference sequence). The CDR3 is 13 residues long. In DNA, the CDR3 is TGTGCCAGTACCCCTGACAGCACAGATACGCAGTATTTT. Translating it yields CASTPDSTDTQYF.

V usage is TRBV2 and J usage is TRBJ1-5, with TRBD1 matching 11 bases. Germline V gene data show CDR1 as SNHLY and CDR2 as FYNNEI. The CDR3 runs 15 residues. With V trimmed by 5 bases and J by 4 bases, 4 bases remained unmatched. CDR3: CASSTGQGANQPQHF. In nucleotides, the CDR3 is TGTGCCAGCAGTACAGGACAGGGGGCGAATCAGCCCCAGCATTTT.

This clonotype was seen many times. The chain is built from TRBV6-6 and TRBJ2-1; a weak D match, TRBD2 (7 bases). This CDR3 is built from 17 residues. The germline V and J ends were trimmed by 1 base and 7 bases, with 20 bases remaining between them. The germline V gene has CDR1 MNHNY and CDR2 SVGAGI (reference sequence). This CDR3 is CASSYFWVRGAGNEQFF. In DNA form, the CDR3 reads TGTGCCAGCAGTTACTTTTGGGTACGGGGGGCTGGGAATGAGCAGTTCTTC.